Below, one T cell receptor beta chain is given with its context. The target antigen is unknown. Assay used: immunoSEQ multiplex PCR; TCRdb lists only in-frame clones, some missing. The table lists roughly 2.5 million clones, approximately 90% of them singletons, with roughly 0.14% in the top ten. These data come from a study of shared clonotypes between healthy human individuals. Study-level results: A handful of donors held about 5% of naive CD4 clonotypes in common. Depth was large, yet rarefaction showed that sorted-subset sequencing was incomplete.

The CDR3 spans 15 residues. V lost 0 bases, J lost 7 bases, and 13 bases lay in between. Germline V CDR1 and CDR2: ENHRY, SYGVKD. CD4+ cells yielded CD45RA+ naive and CD45RA-negative memory subsets. Input material: naive CD4+ T cells sorted from blood. The subset here: CD45RA+ positively selected. V is TRBV10-3 and J is TRBJ1-5; possibly TRBD1 for D (6 bases). The TCR originated in a man aged 18 to 30 in good health. The CDR3 DNA reads as TGTGCCATCAGTGAGTCGAGTGGGGGCGGGCAGCCCCAGCATTTT. Its translation is CAISESSGGGQPQHF.